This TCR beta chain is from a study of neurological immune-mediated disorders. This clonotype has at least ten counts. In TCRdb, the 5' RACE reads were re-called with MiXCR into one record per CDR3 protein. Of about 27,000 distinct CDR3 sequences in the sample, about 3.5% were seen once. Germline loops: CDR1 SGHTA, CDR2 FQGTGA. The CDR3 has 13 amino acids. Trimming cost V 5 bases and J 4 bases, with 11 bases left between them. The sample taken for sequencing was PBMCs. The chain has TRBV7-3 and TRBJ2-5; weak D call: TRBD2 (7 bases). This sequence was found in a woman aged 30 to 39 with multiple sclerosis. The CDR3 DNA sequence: TGTGCCAGCAGCCGGGGGGCTGGAGAGACCCAGTACTTC. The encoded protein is CASSRGAGETQYF. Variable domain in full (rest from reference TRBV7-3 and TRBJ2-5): GAGVSQTPSNKVTEKGKYVELRCDPISGHTALYWYRQSLGQGPEFLIYFQGTGAADDSGLPNDRFFAVRPEGSVSTLKIQRTERGDSAVYLCASSRGAGETQYFGPGTRLLVL.